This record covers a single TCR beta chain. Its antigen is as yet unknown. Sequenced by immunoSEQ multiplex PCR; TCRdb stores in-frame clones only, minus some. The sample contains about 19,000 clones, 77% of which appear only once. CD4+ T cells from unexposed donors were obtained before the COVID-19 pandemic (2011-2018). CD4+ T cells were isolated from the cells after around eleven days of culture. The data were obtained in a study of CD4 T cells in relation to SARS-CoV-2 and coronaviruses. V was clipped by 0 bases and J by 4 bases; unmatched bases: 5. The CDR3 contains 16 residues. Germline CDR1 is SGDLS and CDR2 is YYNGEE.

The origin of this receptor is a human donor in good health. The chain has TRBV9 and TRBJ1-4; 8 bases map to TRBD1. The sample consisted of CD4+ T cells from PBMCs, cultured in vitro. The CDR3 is CASSVGTGGGNEKLFF. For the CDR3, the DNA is TGTGCCAGCAGCGTAGGAACAGGGGGAGGTAATGAAAAACTGTTTTTT.